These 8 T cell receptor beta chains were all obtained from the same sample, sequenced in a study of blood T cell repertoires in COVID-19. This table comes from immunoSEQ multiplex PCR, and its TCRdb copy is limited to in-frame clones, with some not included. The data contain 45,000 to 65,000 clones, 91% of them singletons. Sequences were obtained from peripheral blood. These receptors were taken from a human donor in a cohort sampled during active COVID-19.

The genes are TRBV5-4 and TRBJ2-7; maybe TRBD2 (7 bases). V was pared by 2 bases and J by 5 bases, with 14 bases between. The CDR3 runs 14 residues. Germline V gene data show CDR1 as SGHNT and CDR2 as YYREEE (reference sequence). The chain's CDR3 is CASSFRGGLHEQYF. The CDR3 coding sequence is TGTGCCAGCAGCTTTAGGGGGGGCCTCCACGAGCAGTACTTC. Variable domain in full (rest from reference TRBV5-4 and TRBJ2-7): ETGVTQSPTHLIKTRGQQVTLRCSSQSGHNTVSWYQQALGQGPQFIFQYYREEENGRGNFPPRFSGLQFPNYSSELNVNALELDDSALYLCASSFRGGLHEQYFGPGTRLTVT.

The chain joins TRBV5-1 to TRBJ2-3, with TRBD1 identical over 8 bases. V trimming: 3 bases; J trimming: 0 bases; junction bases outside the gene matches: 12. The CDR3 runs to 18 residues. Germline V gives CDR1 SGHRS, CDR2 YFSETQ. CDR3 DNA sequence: TGCGCCAGCAGCTACCCTTGGGGCGGACAGGGTAGCACAGATACGCAGTATTTT. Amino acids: CASSYPWGGQGSTDTQYF.

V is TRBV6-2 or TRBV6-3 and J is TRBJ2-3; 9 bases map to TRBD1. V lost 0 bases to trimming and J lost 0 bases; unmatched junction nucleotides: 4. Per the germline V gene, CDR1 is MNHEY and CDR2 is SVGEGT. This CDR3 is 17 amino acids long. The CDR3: CASSYSTGGLSTDTQYF. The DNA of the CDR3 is TGTGCCAGCAGTTACTCCACAGGGGGCTTAAGCACAGATACGCAGTATTTT.

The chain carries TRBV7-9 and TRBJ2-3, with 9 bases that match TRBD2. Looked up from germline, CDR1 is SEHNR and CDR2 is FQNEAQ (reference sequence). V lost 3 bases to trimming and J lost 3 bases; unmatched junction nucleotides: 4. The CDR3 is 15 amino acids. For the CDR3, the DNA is TGTGCCAGCAGCTTTGGCGGGGGGGGAACAGATACGCAGTATTTT. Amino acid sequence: CASSFGGGGTDTQYF.

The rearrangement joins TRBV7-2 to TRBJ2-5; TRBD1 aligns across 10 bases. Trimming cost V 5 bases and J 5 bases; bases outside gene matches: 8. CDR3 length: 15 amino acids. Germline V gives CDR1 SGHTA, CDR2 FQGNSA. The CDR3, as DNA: TGTGCCAGCAGCGTCGACAGGGGGCGAGGGGAGACCCAGTACTTC. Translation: CASSVDRGRGETQYF. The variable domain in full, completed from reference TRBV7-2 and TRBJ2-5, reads GAGVSQSPSNKVTEKGKDVELRCDPISGHTALYWYRQSLGQGLEFLIYFQGNSAPDKSGLPSDRFSAERTGGSVSTLTIQRTQQEDSAVYLCASSVDRGRGETQYFGPGTRLLVL.

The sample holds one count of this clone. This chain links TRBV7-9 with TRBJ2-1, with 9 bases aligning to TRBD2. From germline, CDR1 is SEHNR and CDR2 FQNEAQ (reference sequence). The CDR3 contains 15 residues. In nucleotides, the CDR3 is TGTGCAGGGCGGCGGGAGGGGAGCTCCTACAATGAGCAGTTCTTC. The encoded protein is CAGRREGSSYNEQFF. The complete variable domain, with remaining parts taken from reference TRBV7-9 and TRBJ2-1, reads DTGVSQNPRHKITKRGQNVTFRCDPISEHNRLYWYRQTLGQGPEFLTYFQNEAQLEKSRLLSDRFSAERPKGSFSTLEIQRTEQGDSAMYLCAGRREGSSYNEQFFGPGTRLTVL.

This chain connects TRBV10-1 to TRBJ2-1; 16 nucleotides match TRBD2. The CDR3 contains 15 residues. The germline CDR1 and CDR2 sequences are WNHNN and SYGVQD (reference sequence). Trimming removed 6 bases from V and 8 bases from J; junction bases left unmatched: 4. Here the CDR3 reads CASSAGTSGRDEQFF. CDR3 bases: TGCGCCAGCAGCGCTGGGACTAGCGGGAGGGATGAGCAGTTCTTC.

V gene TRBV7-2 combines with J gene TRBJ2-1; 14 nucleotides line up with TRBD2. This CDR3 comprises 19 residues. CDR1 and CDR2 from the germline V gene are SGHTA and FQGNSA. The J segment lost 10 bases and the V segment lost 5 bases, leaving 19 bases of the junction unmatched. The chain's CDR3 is CASSPFGTSGGNKNAEQFF. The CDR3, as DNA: TGTGCCAGCAGCCCCTTCGGGACTAGCGGGGGTAATAAAAATGCGGAGCAGTTCTTC.